The 32 T cell receptor beta chains given below trace back to one sample, sequenced in a study of T cell repertoires in cytomegalovirus infection. TCRdb called the reads again in MiXCR, with one record for every CDR3 protein. This sample has 630,000 or so distinct CDR3 sequences; more than 20% occur once, and the top ten carry roughly 8%. Sequenced sample: CD8+ T cells from PBMCs. These TCRs come from a human donor in good health (CMV status not recorded). Some clones in this sample may be carry-over from other donors' samples.

This clonotype was counted a few times. The genes are TRBV6-2 or TRBV6-3 and TRBJ2-2, with D uncertain. Trimming removed 6 bases at V and 0 bases at J, with 14 bases between. Per germline, CDR1 MNHEY and CDR2 SVGEGT. The CDR3 contains 16 residues. This chain's CDR3 is CASRILGSANTGELFF. The CDR3 coding sequence is TGTGCCAGCAGAATCTTGGGGTCCGCGAACACCGGGGAGCTGTTTTTT.

This clonotype appeared many times. CDR3: CASSPLLAGGSDTQYF. For the CDR3, the DNA is TGTGCCAGCAGCCCTTTACTAGCGGGGGGATCAGATACGCAGTATTTT. This chain links TRBV7-8 with TRBJ2-3; 12 nucleotides line up with TRBD2. V was pared by 5 bases and J by 4 bases, with 7 bases of the junction left unmatched. The CDR3 length is 16 residues. Germline lookup yields CDR1 SGHVS and CDR2 FQNEAQ.

This clonotype was seen repeatedly, ten times or more. This chain connects TRBV25-1 to TRBJ1-6, with D perhaps matching TRBD1 (5 bases). The CDR3 runs 16 residues. V was cut by 1 base and J by 7 bases, with 14 bases left in between. CDR1 MGHDK and CDR2 SYGVNS come from the germline V gene. In DNA, the CDR3 is TGTGCCAGCAGTGAATTCCCCCGGGGGGTCAATTCACCCCTCCACTTT. Its protein product is CASSEFPRGVNSPLHF.

This clonotype appeared a few times. This chain uses TRBV7-9 with TRBJ1-2; D gene uncertain. CDR3 size: 15 residues. CDR1 and CDR2 from the germline V gene are SEHNR and FQNEAQ (reference sequence). The ends were cut back, 3 bases at V and 4 bases at J, with 15 bases in the middle. The CDR3 coding sequence is TGTGCCAGCAGCTTCCCCCCCCTCGCCTTCTATGGCTACACCTTC. Its protein is CASSFPPLAFYGYTF.

This clonotype has only a few counts. The chain links TRBV19 to TRBJ2-7, with 8 bases matching TRBD1. The CDR3 totals 15 residues. From germline, CDR1 is LNHDA and CDR2 SQIVND (reference sequence). Trimming cost V 4 bases and J 2 bases; bases outside gene matches: 7. The CDR3 DNA follows: TGTGCCAGTAGTACCGGACAGGGAGGTACCTACGAGCAGTACTTC. It codes for CASSTGQGGTYEQYF.

The chain joins TRBV29-1 to TRBJ1-2; the D gene is possibly TRBD1 (6 bases). The CDR3 extends over 12 amino acids. Trimming took off 3 bases at V and 4 bases at J, with 9 bases between the two ends. From germline, CDR1 is SQVTM and CDR2 ANQGSEA. The CDR3 is CSVDRDTYGYTF. Here the CDR3 DNA reads TGCAGCGTTGACCGGGACACCTATGGCTACACCTTC. The whole variable domain, filled in from reference TRBV29-1 and TRBJ1-2, reads SAVISQKPSRDICQRGTSLTIQCQVDSQVTMMFWYRQQPGQSLTLIATANQGSEATYESGFVIDKFPISRPNLTFSTLTVSNMSPEDSSIYLCSVDRDTYGYTFGSGTRLTVV.

The gene calls are TRBV2 and TRBJ2-1, with 12 positions matching TRBD2. The CDR3 is 15 residues long. The V gene end was trimmed by 6 bases and the J gene end by 7 bases; junction bases not matched to a gene: 7. CDR1 SNHLY and CDR2 FYNNEI come from the germline V gene. The CDR3 DNA follows: TGTGCCAGCAGCGAAACTAGCGGGGGGAGGAATGAGCAGTTCTTC. It yields the protein CASSETSGGRNEQFF.

The chain joins TRBV29-1 to TRBJ2-1; D perhaps matches TRBD2 (5 bases). CDR3 length equals 14 residues. V gave up 4 bases and J gave up 7 bases, with 17 bases separating them. Germline CDR1 is SQVTM and CDR2 is ANQGSEA. DNA for the CDR3: TGCAGCGTTGCATCCAGCGGCAGGAATAATGAGCAGTTCTTC. Protein sequence: CSVASSGRNNEQFF.

V gene TRBV7-9 combines with J gene TRBJ1-2, with TRBD1 identical over 8 bases. CDR3 length equals 14 residues. The V segment lost 5 bases and the J segment 7 bases; nucleotides outside the gene matches: 9. Germline values: CDR1 SEHNR, CDR2 FQNEAQ (reference sequence). The CDR3 sequence is CASSIIDRGGGYTF. CDR3 bases: TGTGCCAGCAGCATAATCGACAGGGGCGGTGGCTACACCTTC.

This clonotype was found many times. This chain connects TRBV28 to TRBJ2-3; 9 positions agree with TRBD2. This CDR3 has 17 amino acids. Trimming took 5 bases from V and 2 from J; bases not matched to a gene: 11. Germline V lookup: CDR1 MDHEN, CDR2 SYDVKM. The CDR3 spells CASSPAVAGALTDTQYF. CDR3 coding DNA: TGTGCCAGCAGTCCTGCGGTAGCGGGGGCCCTCACAGATACGCAGTATTTT.

This clonotype was counted ten times or more. The chain combines TRBV7-2 with TRBJ1-1; D gene unclear. The CDR3 covers 14 residues. V was cut by 1 base and J by 8 bases, with 14 bases left in between. CDR1 and CDR2 (germline): SGHTA, FQGNSA. The CDR3 loop is CASSLEAGVTEAFF. The CDR3 coding sequence is TGTGCCAGCAGCTTAGAAGCCGGGGTTACAGAAGCTTTCTTT.

Only a few counts were recorded for this clonotype. The chain employs TRBV28 and TRBJ2-5; 8 nucleotides align to TRBD1. This CDR3 spans 16 amino acids. The germline V gene encodes CDR1 MDHEN and CDR2 SYDVKM. Germline trimming cut 7 bases from V and 5 bases from J; bases unmatched to any gene: 15. The CDR3 DNA sequence: TGTGCCAGCACCCTAGGGGCAGGGGGCGCCAGGGAGACCCAGTACTTC. This sequence encodes CASTLGAGGARETQYF.

This clonotype came up many times. The chain joins TRBV12-3 or TRBV12-4 to TRBJ2-1; 7 positions match TRBD2. This CDR3 contains 14 residues. V dropped 9 bases and J dropped 7; count of bases not matched to a gene: 12. CDR3 sequence (DNA): TGTGCCAGTATAGGGGCCCGGGGGGATAATGAGCAGTTCTTC. Translation gives CASIGARGDNEQFF.

The J gene is TRBJ2-4, the V gene TRBV7-3; the D is unclear. In germline, CDR1 is SGHTA, CDR2 FQGTGA. V was trimmed by 5 bases and J by 1 base, leaving 12 bases between them. CDR3 length: 15 amino acids. The CDR3 loop reads CASSPDNMAKNIQYF. The CDR3 nucleotides read TGTGCCAGCAGCCCCGATAACATGGCCAAAAACATTCAGTACTTC.

V gene TRBV20-1 combines with J gene TRBJ2-6; D call uncertain. The V end was cut by 6 bases, the J end by 0 bases, with 6 bases between. Germline V gene lookup returns CDR1 DFQATT and CDR2 SNEGSKA (reference sequence). CDR3 length: 13 amino acids. Here the CDR3 reads CSAAASGANVLTF. The CDR3 DNA is TGCAGTGCCGCGGCCTCTGGGGCCAACGTCCTGACTTTC.

CDR3: CASSGAPANYGYTF. CDR3 DNA sequence: TGTGCCAGCTCTGGCGCCCCAGCAAACTATGGCTACACCTTC. The gene calls are TRBV6-5 and TRBJ1-2; D gene uncertain. V lost 8 bases and J lost 2, with 15 bases in between. CDR1 is MNHEY and CDR2 is SVGAGI in the germline V gene. This CDR3 region has 14 residues.

This clonotype was recorded a few times. The chain links TRBV6-5 to TRBJ2-1, with D perhaps given as TRBD1 or TRBD2 (5 bases each). Germline CDR1 MNHEY, CDR2 SVGAGI. V was trimmed by 4 bases and J by 8 bases, leaving 15 bases between them. The CDR3 length is 14 residues. The DNA for the CDR3 is TGTGCCAGCAGTTCGGCCCCCGGGGACGATGAGCAGTTCTTC. It translates to CASSSAPGDDEQFF.

This clonotype was found many times. V is TRBV7-8 and J is TRBJ2-1; 9 bases are a match to TRBD1. Germline loops: CDR1 SGHVS, CDR2 FQNEAQ. V was pared by 8 bases and J by 3 bases, with 8 bases of the junction left unmatched. This CDR3 has 15 residues. The CDR3 region is CASCWGTGIYNEQFF. The CDR3 DNA is TGTGCCAGCTGCTGGGGGACAGGGATCTACAATGAGCAGTTCTTC.

V usage is TRBV7-9 and J usage is TRBJ1-6; tentative D call: TRBD1 (5 bases). V was cut by 5 bases and J by 7 bases, with 15 bases left in between. Looked up from germline, CDR1 is SEHNR and CDR2 is FQNEAQ (reference sequence). The CDR3 covers 15 residues. CDR3 sequence (DNA): TGTGCCAGCAGCCCGGGACCGACCCGGAATTCACCCCTCCACTTT. Residues: CASSPGPTRNSPLHF.

This clonotype appeared a single time. V usage is TRBV27 and J usage is TRBJ2-2, with a possible D match to TRBD1 (5 bases). CDR3 length: 15 residues. Germline CDR1 reads MNHEY; CDR2 reads SMNVEV (reference sequence). Trimming cost V 5 bases and J 1 base, with 11 bases left between them. CDR3 nucleotides: TGTGCCAGCAGTCCTCGACAGATGAACACCGGGGAGCTGTTTTTT. Amino acids: CASSPRQMNTGELFF.

The sample holds a few counts of this clonotype. The V gene is TRBV19, the J gene TRBJ1-1, with 7 nucleotides matching TRBD1. The CDR3 consists of 15 residues. The germline V gene has CDR1 LNHDA and CDR2 SQIVND (reference sequence). The trim removed 7 bases at V and 1 base at J, leaving 9 bases unmatched. This chain's CDR3 is CASIWAGQRNTEAFF. The DNA of the CDR3 is TGTGCCAGTATCTGGGCGGGACAGAGGAACACTGAAGCTTTCTTT.

Remarks on this clonotype: A much bigger clone sits one base away, suggesting this may be a read error. J is TRBJ1-1 and V is TRBV7-9, with 7 positions matching TRBD1. V was pared by 5 bases and J by 0 bases, with 6 bases of the junction left unmatched. Per germline, CDR1 SEHNR and CDR2 FQNEAQ (reference sequence). The CDR3 consists of 15 residues. CDR3 sequence (DNA): TGTGCCAGCAGCCCGCGGGACAGCCTGAACACTGAAGCTTTCTTT. As protein: CASSPRDSLNTEAFF.

V gene TRBV7-6 combines with J gene TRBJ2-1; D remains unclear. CDR3 size: 16 residues. Trimming removed 5 bases from V and 1 base from J, with 15 bases in between. Germline assignment: CDR1 SGHVS and CDR2 FNYEAQ. The CDR3: CASSVILSWSYNEQFF. CDR3 coding DNA: TGTGCCAGCAGCGTAATCCTTAGTTGGTCCTACAATGAGCAGTTCTTC.

The chain is built from TRBV5-1 and TRBJ1-2; no firm D call. V shed 4 bases and J shed 0 bases, with 13 bases lying between them. Looked up from germline, CDR1 is SGHRS and CDR2 is YFSETQ. This CDR3 comprises 15 residues. This CDR3 reads CASSAERITNYGYTF. CDR3 bases: TGCGCCAGCAGCGCGGAGAGGATTACTAACTATGGCTACACCTTC.

In its sample, this clonotype was seen many times. CDR3 DNA: TGTGCCAGCAGTCGAGCCGGGACTGAAGCTTTCTTT. Protein product: CASSRAGTEAFF. This chain connects TRBV7-9 to TRBJ1-1, with no clear D. This CDR3 is built from 12 residues. Trimming left V 6 bases short and J 5 bases short, with 10 bases between. Germline V gives CDR1 SEHNR, CDR2 FQNEAQ (reference sequence). Looking up the rest from reference TRBV7-9 and TRBJ1-1 gives the full variable domain: DTGVSQNPRHKITKRGQNVTFRCDPISEHNRLYWYRQTLGQGPEFLTYFQNEAQLEKSRLLSDRFSAERPKGSFSTLEIQRTEQGDSAMYLCASSRAGTEAFFGQGTRLTVV.

About this clonotype itself: A single base separates this from a much larger clone, so it may be a read error. The chain couples TRBV7-6 to TRBJ2-2, with TRBD2 identical over 8 bases. There are 17 residues in the CDR3. Germline values: CDR1 SGHVS, CDR2 FNYEAQ. The CDR3 loop is CASSLDSGGRGTGELLF. In DNA form, the CDR3 reads TGTGCCAGCAGCTTAGACAGCGGGGGCCGAGGGACCGGGGAGCTGTTGTTT.

This clonotype turned up a few times. The chain employs TRBV3-1 and TRBJ1-3, with D unclear. The V gene's germline CDR1 is LGHDT and CDR2 YNNKEL (reference sequence). The CDR3 is made up of 14 amino acids. Between the trimmed V and J ends, which lost 2 bases and 8 bases, there was a span of 13 bases. CDR3 sequence (DNA): TGTGCCAGCAGCCAACCTGATGAGCGACACACCATATATTTT. Its protein is CASSQPDERHTIYF.

The gene calls are TRBV27 and TRBJ2-5; D not certain. The ends were cut back, 5 bases at V and 4 bases at J, with 14 bases in the middle. The CDR3 totals 14 residues. CDR1 is MNHEY and CDR2 is SMNVEV in the germline V gene (reference sequence). The CDR3 DNA sequence: TGTGCCAGCAGTGTCCTTTGGCCGTTAGAGACCCAGTACTTC. This encodes CASSVLWPLETQYF.

J is TRBJ1-1 and V is TRBV27, with D perhaps matching TRBD1 (5 bases). Germline-derived CDR1 and CDR2 are MNHEY and SMNVEV (reference sequence). The V and J ends lost 6 bases and 5 bases respectively, with 13 bases between them. The CDR3 contains 13 residues. The CDR3: CASRTARETEAFF. The DNA of the CDR3 is TGTGCCAGCAGGACAGCCAGGGAAACTGAAGCTTTCTTT.

V is TRBV7-9 and J is TRBJ1-1, with 7 bases that match TRBD1. The CDR3 runs to 13 residues. CDR1 is SEHNR and CDR2 is FQNEAQ in the germline V gene (reference sequence). J lost 6 bases, V lost 4 bases, and 5 bases had no gene match. CDR3 DNA sequence: TGTGCCAGCAGCTCTCCCCAGGGGGCTGAAGCTTTCTTT. It encodes CASSSPQGAEAFF.

In regard to this clonotype: A read error is possible here, since a much larger clone lies one base away. This rearrangement joins TRBV7-8 to TRBJ2-3; tentative D call: TRBD2 (7 bases). Per the germline V gene, CDR1 is SGHVS and CDR2 is FQNEAQ. The V gene lost 3 bases and the J gene lost 5 bases, with 21 bases spanning the gap. This CDR3 comprises 17 residues. The CDR3 DNA reads as TGTGCCAGCAGCTTGGATTTGGCCGGGGGGCTGGTAGATACGCAGTATTTT. This sequence encodes CASSLDLAGGLVDTQYF.

The table lists this clonotype with many counts. This rearrangement joins TRBV6-2 or TRBV6-3 to TRBJ2-1; 8 bases agree with TRBD1. V dropped 2 bases and J dropped 6; count of bases not matched to a gene: 6. Germline CDR1 is MNHEY and CDR2 is SVGEGT. The CDR3 extends over 15 amino acids. The CDR3 sequence: CASSYGQGGGNEQFF. In DNA, the CDR3 is TGTGCCAGCAGTTACGGACAGGGAGGCGGCAATGAGCAGTTCTTC.